Presented here are 8 T cell receptor beta chains from one specimen sequenced in a study of T cell responses to AZD1222 COVID-19 vaccine (dated by TCRdb to the early 2020s). Library generation was performed with the immunoSEQ multiplex PCR assay. TCRdb mirrors the immuneACCESS table, restricted to in-frame sequences. Some clones are absent from its copies; in checked studies, under half trace to an unresolved V gene, and the reason for the others is unknown. The sample table shows about 140,000 clones, and about 90% are seen once. The ten largest clones take up under 3.5% of the sample. Taken with the paper, the label for time point translates to: baseline before first vaccination. The material was peripheral blood, obtained on day 0 of AZD1222 vaccination. These receptors originate from an adult in good health.

V usage is TRBV30 and J usage is TRBJ2-3; possible D gene TRBD2, 6 bases. V was cut by 2 bases and J by 4 bases, with 10 bases left in between. The germline V gene encodes CDR1 GTSNPN and CDR2 SVGIG (reference sequence). This CDR3 comprises 13 residues. The CDR3 loop reads CAWSHSGPDTQYF. The CDR3, as DNA: TGTGCCTGGAGTCACAGCGGGCCAGATACGCAGTATTTT. Complete variable domain (other parts from reference TRBV30 and TRBJ2-3): SQTIHQWPATLVQPVGSPLSLECTVEGTSNPNLYWYRQAAGRGLQLLFYSVGIGQISSEVPQNLSASRPQDRQFILSSKKLLLSDSGFYLCAWSHSGPDTQYFGPGTRLTVL.

The chain recombines TRBV10-3 with TRBJ2-3; D possibly corresponds to TRBD1 (7 bases). This CDR3 region has 14 residues. Deletions cut 2 bases from V and 6 bases from J, with 12 bases between. Germline values: CDR1 ENHRY, CDR2 SYGVKD. The CDR3 DNA sequence: TGTGCCATCAGTGAGCCAGGGGGGAGGGATACGCAGTATTTT. Translation gives CAISEPGGRDTQYF.

The chain couples TRBV7-7 to TRBJ2-3, with D possibly TRBD1 on 5 matching bases. The V gene lost 2 bases and the J gene lost 0 bases, with 9 bases spanning the gap. The CDR3 is 15 amino acids. Germline CDR1 SSHAT, CDR2 FNYEAQ (reference sequence). The CDR3 reads CASSLIRGSTDTQYF. Here the CDR3 DNA reads TGTGCCAGCAGCTTAATAAGGGGTAGCACAGATACGCAGTATTTT.

This chain uses TRBV5-1 with TRBJ1-2; unclear D gene. Per the germline V gene, CDR1 is SGHRS and CDR2 is YFSETQ. V was clipped by 2 bases and J by 3 bases, with 14 bases between them. This CDR3 comprises 15 residues. The CDR3 region is CASSFGGGRYYGYTF. In nucleotides, the CDR3 is TGCGCCAGCAGCTTCGGCGGCGGCCGATACTATGGCTACACCTTC. The whole variable domain, remainder taken from reference TRBV5-1 and TRBJ1-2, is KAGVTQTPRYLIKTRGQQVTLSCSPISGHRSVSWYQQTPGQGLQFLFEYFSETQRNKGNFPGRFSGRQFSNSRSEMNVSTLELGDSALYLCASSFGGGRYYGYTFGSGTRLTVV.

The V call is TRBV28, the J call TRBJ1-2; 7 nucleotides agree with TRBD1. The CDR3 runs to 13 residues. J gave up 6 bases and V 9 bases, and 10 bases lay outside the gene matches. Germline-derived CDR1 and CDR2 are MDHEN and SYDVKM. Here the CDR3 reads CASQFDRVNGYTF. As DNA, the CDR3 is TGTGCCAGTCAATTCGACAGGGTGAATGGCTACACCTTC.

The J gene is TRBJ2-7, the V gene TRBV29-1, with D perhaps TRBD2 (5 bases). The length of the CDR3 is 12 residues. V was pared by 6 bases and J by 3 bases, with 12 bases between. Germline V gene sequence: CDR1 SQVTM, CDR2 ANQGSEA. Written as DNA, the CDR3 is TGCAGCGTCCGTCCGGGATTCTACGAGCAGTACTTC. Translated, it gives CSVRPGFYEQYF.

V gene TRBV19 combines with J gene TRBJ2-1, with 10 bases lining up with TRBD2. Unmatched junction bases numbered 7, after V lost 3 bases and J lost 8 bases. This CDR3 spans 15 amino acids. The germline V gene has CDR1 LNHDA and CDR2 SQIVND (reference sequence). The CDR3 coding sequence is TGTGCCAGTAGTATTGGAGCGGGAGGGGTCGATGAGCAGTTCTTC. Translating gives CASSIGAGGVDEQFF.

The chain carries TRBV30 and TRBJ2-7; TRBD1 agrees at 8 bases. The CDR3 covers 13 residues. The V gene's germline CDR1 is GTSNPN and CDR2 SVGIG (reference sequence). V trimming: 0 bases; J trimming: 2 bases; junction bases outside the gene matches: 0. The CDR3 sequence: CAWSVQGAYEQYF. For the CDR3, the DNA is TGTGCCTGGAGTGTACAGGGGGCCTACGAGCAGTACTTC.